This TCR beta chain comes out of a study of CD8 T cells in Susac syndrome (dated 2019 in TCRdb). About the full investigation: The study used repertoire sequencing to test whether antigen drove CD8+ T cell activation and differentiation in Susac syndrome. The study compared CD8+ T cell repertoire clonality among about a dozen healthy donors, roughly 14 Susac syndrome patients and 15 multiple sclerosis patients.

Between the V and J ends, shortened by 1 base and 3 bases respectively, the junction contains 14 bases. The germline V gene specifies MGHRA as CDR1 and YSYEKL as CDR2. Spanning cysteine to phenylalanine, the CDR3 consists of 16 amino acids. The retained sequence is limited to the CDR3, 48 bases, with the frame set at the first base. In the case of this clonotype: Its specific antigen is unknown. Qualities for individual bases were not recorded, and no much larger clone is one base off.

Study-wide conclusions, independent of this receptor: The study acknowledged that relatively few individuals were included in the TCR sequencing and HLA analysis.

Peripheral blood CD8+ and CD4+ T cells from healthy donors, Susac syndrome patients and multiple sclerosis patients were profiled by high-throughput TCR beta sequencing. The multiple sclerosis controls were treatment-naive patients whose relapsing-remitting disease, either stable or active, fulfilled the revised McDonald criteria. Bulk CD8+ and CD4+ T cells were purified by magnetic negative isolation, while CD8+ TEMRA cells were enriched using FACS. Blood was drawn into EDTA tubes, processed within 24 hours, and PBMCs were isolated by density gradient centrifugation. PBMCs intended for TCR sequencing were frozen in liquid nitrogen and were later thawed in a 37 degrees C water bath. Purity of sorted or isolated CD4+, CD8+ and CD8+ TEMRA cells was at least 90%. RNA was extracted with the RNeasy kit and roughly 0.45 to 1 ug was reverse transcribed using random hexamers. The immunoSEQ multiplex PCR assay, covering 54 Vbeta and 13 Jbeta segments, was used to amplify TCR beta CDR3 regions. PCR amplification bias was corrected using a synthetic template baseline for primer optimization and computational correction. In the paper's pipeline: Reads were assigned to V, D and J genes according to IMGT and analyzed in immunoSEQ Analyzer, with only productive sequences retained. Clonality was calculated as one minus the Shannon entropy normalized by log2 of the number of productive unique sequences. For each patient and control, public and private clones were evaluated within the 100 most prevalent clones. A clone was defined as Susac-specific if it was absent from the healthy and MS cohorts, from roughly 990 published viral clones and from other ImmuneACCESS disease sequences. Using fastp at Q25 and MiXCR, TCRdb reprocessed the public reads and kept productive beta chains. Identical CDR3 proteins give one entry, which carries the most common genes and DNA. The V and J calls here are based on TCRdb, not the publication. This sample lists almost 450,000 distinct CDR3 sequences; around 85% were detected once. About 0.12% of the sample is taken by the ten largest.

This clonotype was obtained from a human donor with multiple sclerosis. The chain couples TRBV4-1 to TRBJ2-3, with TRBD2 tentatively as D gene (5 bases match). The sample comprised CD8+ T cells from PBMCs. Here the CDR3 is given as CASSQVGSAGTDTQYF. DNA sequence: TGCGCCAGCAGCCAAGTGGGTAGCGCGGGTACAGATACGCAGTATTTT.